The 28 T cell receptor beta chains given below trace back to one sample, sequenced in a study of human T cells and chemical hapten exposure. Individual cDNA molecules (in the library) carried attached unique molecular identifiers. One entry per CDR3 protein results from TCRdb running MiXCR on the reads. The table has about 120,000 distinct CDR3 sequences, over 7.5% seen once; the top ten hold about 1.4%. It was unfractionated whole blood from which total RNA was extracted. Material: whole blood. The receptors stem from a human donor in good health. Some clones in this sample may be carry-over from other donors' samples.

This clonotype was seen a few times. The chain uses TRBV11-2 and TRBJ2-2; 10 bases fit TRBD2. The CDR3 consists of 15 residues. Germline V lookup: CDR1 SGHAT, CDR2 FQNNGV. V lost 7 bases, J lost 7 bases, and 9 bases stayed unmatched. The CDR3: CASIRPGLASGELFF. The CDR3 DNA follows: TGTGCCAGCATCCGACCGGGACTAGCGAGCGGGGAGCTGTTTTTT.

This clonotype was seen ten or more times. This chain links TRBV2 with TRBJ1-1; 7 nucleotides line up with TRBD1. V lost 1 base to trimming and J lost 6 bases; unmatched junction nucleotides: 2. This CDR3 is built from 13 residues. The germline V gene encodes CDR1 SNHLY and CDR2 FYNNEI. The DNA of the CDR3 is TGTGCCAGCAGTGAAGGAGGGACAGCTGAAGCTTTCTTT. Its protein is CASSEGGTAEAFF.

Many counts were recorded for this clonotype. The chain has TRBV28 and TRBJ2-6; D is undetermined. The CDR3 is made up of 15 amino acids. Between the trimmed V and J ends, which lost 3 bases and 4 bases, there was a span of 10 bases. Germline V CDR1 and CDR2: MDHEN, SYDVKM. CDR3 bases: TGTGCCAGCAGTTTGCAAGGGTTCGGGGCCAACGTCCTGACTTTC. Protein product: CASSLQGFGANVLTF. Variable domain in full (rest from reference TRBV28 and TRBJ2-6): DVKVTQSSRYLVKRTGEKVFLECVQDMDHENMFWYRQDPGLGLRLIYFSYDVKMKEKGDIPEGYSVSREKKERFSLILESASTNQTSMYLCASSLQGFGANVLTFGAGSRLTVL.

This clonotype has more than one count but fewer than ten. The V call is TRBV20-1, the J call TRBJ1-5, with a possible D match to TRBD1 (5 bases). Germline CDR1 reads DFQATT; CDR2 reads SNEGSKA (reference sequence). This CDR3 has 14 residues. Trimming shortened V by 5 bases and J by 1 base, and 12 bases separated the two germline ends. The CDR3 spells CSARRGGSNQPQHF. In DNA, the CDR3 is TGCAGTGCTCGGAGGGGAGGAAGCAATCAGCCCCAGCATTTT.

This clonotype came up a few times. The chain uses TRBV7-8 and TRBJ2-2; the match to TRBD2 covers 11 bases. From germline, CDR1 is SGHVS and CDR2 FQNEAQ. The length of the CDR3 is 16 residues. The ends lost 5 bases at V and 3 bases at J; junction bases unmatched: 5. The CDR3 loop reads CASSKLAGAHTGELFF. DNA of the CDR3: TGTGCCAGCAGCAAACTAGCGGGAGCGCACACCGGGGAGCTGTTTTTT.

The chain carries TRBV12-3 or TRBV12-4 and TRBJ2-1, with 9 nucleotides matching TRBD1. The CDR3 extends over 12 amino acids. With 5 bases clipped from V and 15 bases from J, the junction kept 8 bases outside the gene matches. The CDR3 loop is CASSAPGQGLFF. The CDR3 nucleotides are TGTGCCAGCAGTGCCCCGGGACAGGGTTTGTTCTTC.

V is TRBV7-9 and J is TRBJ2-3; the D is unclear. This CDR3 spans 15 amino acids. The V gene lost 0 bases and the J gene lost 3 bases, with 10 bases spanning the gap. Germline-derived CDR1 and CDR2 are SEHNR and FQNEAQ (reference sequence). Written as DNA, the CDR3 is TGTGCCAGCAGCTTAGCCCTCTCCGTAACAGATACGCAGTATTTT. Protein: CASSLALSVTDTQYF.

The rearrangement joins TRBV7-9 to TRBJ2-2; D may be TRBD2 (6 bases). V lost 0 bases to trimming and J lost 1 base, with 9 bases between them. CDR1 and CDR2 (germline): SEHNR, FQNEAQ (reference sequence). The CDR3 extends over 16 amino acids. The CDR3 DNA reads as TGTGCCAGCAGCTTAGCGGTGCGGGAGAACACCGGGGAGCTGTTTTTT. This gives the protein CASSLAVRENTGELFF. The entire variable domain, with the rest obtained from reference TRBV7-9 and TRBJ2-2, is as follows: DTGVSQNPRHKITKRGQNVTFRCDPISEHNRLYWYRQTLGQGPEFLTYFQNEAQLEKSRLLSDRFSAERPKGSFSTLEIQRTEQGDSAMYLCASSLAVRENTGELFFGEGSRLTVL.

This clonotype was counted a few times. The J gene is TRBJ2-5, the V gene TRBV11-2; D is unclear. Germline CDR1 reads SGHAT; CDR2 reads FQNNGV. V was clipped by 2 bases and J by 0 bases, with 7 bases between them. The CDR3 length is 14 residues. This CDR3 is CASSLSTYQETQYF. In DNA, the CDR3 is TGTGCCAGCAGCTTATCGACGTACCAAGAGACCCAGTACTTC. Supplemented by reference TRBV11-2 and TRBJ2-5, the full variable domain reads EAGVAQSPRYKIIEKRQSVAFWCNPISGHATLYWYQQILGQGPKLLIQFQNNGVVDDSQLPKDRFSAERLKGVDSTLKIQPAKLEDSAVYLCASSLSTYQETQYFGPGTRLLVL.

This rearrangement joins TRBV6-6 to TRBJ1-2; D is ambiguous. This CDR3 has 11 residues. Germline CDR1 and CDR2: MNHNY and SVGAGI (reference sequence). V was clipped by 2 bases and J by 8 bases, with 6 bases between them. The CDR3 loop is CASSYTDGYTF. CDR3 sequence (DNA): TGTGCCAGCAGTTACACCGACGGCTACACCTTC.

This clonotype was counted only a few times. V and J are TRBV10-3 and TRBJ2-7; 8 positions match TRBD1. The junction had 13 bases not matched to a gene; V was cut back by 8 bases and J by 4 bases. Germline V gene data show CDR1 as ENHRY and CDR2 as SYGVKD. This CDR3 has 15 amino acids. The CDR3 region is CAIAVPGQGLYEQYF. The DNA of the CDR3 is TGTGCCATCGCAGTCCCAGGACAGGGACTGTACGAGCAGTACTTC.

This clonotype occurred many times. V gene TRBV6-1 combines with J gene TRBJ1-5; D possibly corresponds to TRBD1 (5 bases). Trimming shortened V by 10 bases and J by 0 bases, and 10 bases separated the two germline ends. The CDR3 has 13 residues. The V gene's germline CDR1 is MNHNS and CDR2 SASEGT. The CDR3 DNA follows: TGTGCCACCGAGACAGTTAGCAATCAGCCCCAGCATTTT. As protein: CATETVSNQPQHF.

This clonotype was observed a few times. CDR3 amino acids: CSAPSPRTGFYNEQFF. CDR3 DNA sequence: TGCAGTGCTCCGAGCCCCCGGACCGGGTTCTACAATGAGCAGTTCTTC. J is TRBJ2-1 and V is TRBV20-1; D uncertain. V dropped 5 bases and J dropped 3 bases, with 20 bases sitting between them. The CDR3 runs 16 residues. Per germline, CDR1 DFQATT and CDR2 SNEGSKA (reference sequence).

This clonotype was observed a handful of times. The chain combines TRBV5-1 with TRBJ1-1; tentative D call: TRBD1 (5 bases). The CDR3 is made up of 15 amino acids. V lost 0 bases and J lost 1, with 10 bases in between. Looked up from germline, CDR1 is SGHRS and CDR2 is YFSETQ. As DNA, the CDR3 is TGCGCCAGCAGCTTGGGATGGGGACGGAACACTGAAGCTTTCTTT. This gives the protein CASSLGWGRNTEAFF.

This sequence joins TRBV7-9 and TRBJ1-2, with D perhaps TRBD1 (6 bases). Germline values: CDR1 SEHNR, CDR2 FQNEAQ (reference sequence). The V gene lost 1 base and the J gene lost 4 bases, with 7 bases spanning the gap. This CDR3 region has 13 residues. The CDR3 DNA follows: TGTGCCAGCAGCTTAGACAGGGCCTATGGCTACACCTTC. It yields the protein CASSLDRAYGYTF.

This clonotype was seen at least ten times. V gene TRBV7-6 combines with J gene TRBJ1-1; TRBD1 matches at 8 bases. The V and J ends lost 5 bases and 0 bases, in that order; junction bases with no gene match: 11. Germline V gene sequence: CDR1 SGHVS, CDR2 FNYEAQ. CDR3 length: 17 residues. The CDR3 nucleotides are TGTGCCAGCAGCGACCATACTAAACAGGGGGTGAACACTGAAGCTTTCTTT. It codes for CASSDHTKQGVNTEAFF.

This clonotype was observed at least ten times. The chain recombines TRBV29-1 with TRBJ2-7; TRBD1 aligns across 7 bases. The germline V gene encodes CDR1 SQVTM and CDR2 ANQGSEA. V shed 7 bases and J 5 bases; nucleotides not matched to a gene: 8. CDR3 size: 12 residues. The CDR3 DNA follows: TGCAGCGCAAACGACAGGGAGCACGAGCAGTACTTC. Translated, it gives CSANDREHEQYF.

This clonotype was recorded a few times. This chain joins TRBV4-3 and TRBJ1-1; tentative D call: TRBD1 (5 bases). V gave up 4 bases and J gave up 1 base, with 22 bases separating them. The CDR3 runs to 18 residues. CDR1 is LGHNA and CDR2 is YSLEER in the germline V gene. The CDR3 DNA sequence: TGCGCCAGCAGCCCCACTCTGAAGGAGGGTCAGGGGAACACTGAAGCTTTCTTT. Amino acids: CASSPTLKEGQGNTEAFF.

In this sample, this clonotype turned up many times. This chain joins TRBV6-6 and TRBJ1-1; 7 nucleotides align to TRBD1. V shed 2 bases and J 3 bases; nucleotides not matched to a gene: 9. In germline, CDR1 is MNHNY, CDR2 SVGAGI (reference sequence). The CDR3 spans 16 residues. CDR3 loop: CASSYPLGQRYTEAFF. Written as DNA, the CDR3 is TGTGCCAGCAGTTACCCGCTGGGACAGAGATACACTGAAGCTTTCTTT.

This clonotype was counted ten times or more. The chain uses TRBV4-2 and TRBJ1-2; 7 nucleotides align to TRBD1. The CDR3 is 17 residues long. J lost 8 bases, V lost 0 bases, and 15 bases had no gene match. Germline V gene sequence: CDR1 LGHNA, CDR2 YNFKEQ. In DNA form, the CDR3 reads TGTGCCAGCAGCCAAGAGACTTTGACAGGACAGGCGGGCGGCTACACCTTC. Its translation is CASSQETLTGQAGGYTF.

This clonotype appeared a few times. This chain joins TRBV12-3 or TRBV12-4 and TRBJ2-1; 9 bases are a match to TRBD2. The CDR3 is 14 residues long. The V and J ends lost 7 bases and 3 bases, in that order; junction bases with no gene match: 4. The CDR3 coding sequence is TGTGCCAGCAAGGGTAGCGGGAGCTACAATGAGCAGTTCTTC. Translation: CASKGSGSYNEQFF.

The rearrangement uses TRBV10-3 and TRBJ2-7, with D unresolved. There are 11 residues in the CDR3. V shed 7 bases and J shed 0 bases, with 4 bases lying between them. Germline V CDR1 and CDR2: ENHRY, SYGVKD. Written as DNA, the CDR3 is TGTGCCATCACCAACTCCTACGAGCAGTACTTC. Translating it yields CAITNSYEQYF.

This clonotype has more than one count but fewer than ten. The chain carries TRBV7-2 and TRBJ2-1; no reliable D call. Germline V gene sequence: CDR1 SGHTA, CDR2 FQGNSA. CDR3 length equals 15 residues. V gave up 5 bases and J gave up 8 bases, with 19 bases separating them. The CDR3 nucleotides are TGTGCCAGCAGCCCTAGGGTCGCGGTAGACCATGAGCAGTTCTTC. Translated, it gives CASSPRVAVDHEQFF. The complete variable domain, with remaining parts taken from reference TRBV7-2 and TRBJ2-1, reads GAGVSQSPSNKVTEKGKDVELRCDPISGHTALYWYRQSLGQGLEFLIYFQGNSAPDKSGLPSDRFSAERTGGSVSTLTIQRTQQEDSAVYLCASSPRVAVDHEQFFGPGTRLTVL.

The J gene is TRBJ1-1, the V gene TRBV2; maybe TRBD1 (6 bases). This CDR3 is built from 13 residues. Trimming pared 4 bases from V and 5 bases from J, leaving 11 bases between. CDR1 and CDR2 from the germline V gene are SNHLY and FYNNEI. The DNA of the CDR3 is TGTGCCAGCAGTGGGATGGGGGCGACTGAAGCTTTCTTT. This codes for CASSGMGATEAFF. Drawing the rest from reference TRBV2 and TRBJ1-1, the complete variable domain is EPEVTQTPSHQVTQMGQEVILRCVPISNHLYFYWYRQILGQKVEFLVSFYNNEISEKSEIFDDQFSVERPDGSNFTLKIRSTKLEDSAMYFCASSGMGATEAFFGQGTRLTVV.

This clonotype was detected a few times. The J gene is TRBJ2-1, the V gene TRBV5-1, with D maybe TRBD1 (5 bases). CDR1 and CDR2 (germline): SGHRS, YFSETQ. The CDR3 runs 16 residues. V lost 1 base, J lost 4 bases, and 15 bases lay in between. In DNA form, the CDR3 reads TGCGCCAGCAGCTTGTTGCGTACAGGCCTTTACAATGAGCAGTTCTTC. Protein: CASSLLRTGLYNEQFF. The full variable domain, in which reference TRBV5-1 and TRBJ2-1 provide the parts outside the CDR3, is KAGVTQTPRYLIKTRGQQVTLSCSPISGHRSVSWYQQTPGQGLQFLFEYFSETQRNKGNFPGRFSGRQFSNSRSEMNVSTLELGDSALYLCASSLLRTGLYNEQFFGPGTRLTVL.

The sample holds many counts of this clonotype. The gene calls are TRBV4-2 and TRBJ2-3; D is possibly TRBD1 or TRBD2 (5 bases each). Trimming shortened V by 1 base and J by 5 bases, and 10 bases separated the two germline ends. Germline lookup yields CDR1 LGHNA and CDR2 YNFKEQ. The CDR3 covers 14 residues. The CDR3 sequence: CASSQGAGRDTQYF. CDR3 in DNA: TGTGCCAGCAGCCAAGGTGCAGGGAGAGATACGCAGTATTTT.

This clonotype was counted ten times or more. V gene TRBV7-2 combines with J gene TRBJ1-5; maybe TRBD1 (5 bases). In germline, CDR1 is SGHTA, CDR2 FQGNSA. There are 15 residues in the CDR3. Trimming took off 1 base at V and 7 bases at J, with 14 bases between the two ends. The CDR3 DNA reads as TGTGCCAGCAGCTTAGGTTTGCAGGGAACACAGCCCCAGCATTTT. It codes for CASSLGLQGTQPQHF.

This rearrangement joins TRBV30 to TRBJ1-4; 10 bases align to TRBD1. The V gene's germline CDR1 is GTSNPN and CDR2 SVGIG (reference sequence). The CDR3 totals 14 residues. Losses at the gene ends were 2 bases for V and 8 bases for J; bases not matched to a gene: 5. CDR3 loop: CAWSTGTGVEKLFF. In DNA, the CDR3 is TGTGCCTGGAGTACCGGGACAGGGGTCGAAAAACTGTTTTTT.